A single sample gave rise to the 20 T cell receptor beta chains below, sequenced in a study of shared clonotypes between healthy human individuals. TCRdb's table, derived via immunoSEQ multiplex PCR, lists solely in-frame clones and lacks some. Here the sample spans 2.3 million or so clones, over 85% being singletons. The sample taken for sequencing was naive CD4+ T cells from PBMCs. Subset indicated: CD45RA+ positively selected. These receptors originate from a man aged 18 to 35 in good health. Some clones in this sample may be carry-over from other donors' samples.

V gene TRBV7-3 combines with J gene TRBJ1-3; D remains unclear. The CDR3 totals 13 residues. Germline lookup yields CDR1 SGHTA and CDR2 FQGTGA. V was shortened by 4 bases and J by 1 base, with 5 bases between the two germline ends. This chain's CDR3 is CASSWGSGNTIYF. The CDR3 bases are TGTGCCAGCAGCTGGGGATCTGGAAACACCATATATTTT.

This chain uses TRBV27 with TRBJ2-1; a possible D gene is TRBD2 (6 bases). The germline V and J ends were trimmed by 4 bases and 10 bases, with 17 bases remaining between them. Germline lookup yields CDR1 MNHEY and CDR2 SMNVEV (reference sequence). The CDR3 loop spans 14 amino acids. CDR3 protein: CASSSRDWWREQFF. Written as DNA, the CDR3 is TGTGCCAGCAGTTCCCGGGACTGGTGGAGGGAGCAGTTCTTC.

CDR3: CAWSVRGQGKYGYTF. The CDR3 DNA is TGTGCCTGGAGTGTACGGGGACAGGGGAAATATGGCTACACCTTC. The V gene is TRBV30, the J gene TRBJ1-2; 10 nucleotides align to TRBD1. After removal of 0 bases from V and 5 bases from J, the junction contained 6 bases not matched to a gene. CDR3 length equals 15 residues. Germline loops: CDR1 GTSNPN, CDR2 SVGIG (reference sequence).

CDR3 amino acids: CASSIQIARGAFF. CDR3 DNA: TGTGCCAGCAGTATCCAAATAGCGCGGGGAGCTTTCTTT. The chain couples TRBV28 to TRBJ1-1; D unresolved. V was shortened by 5 bases and J by 10 bases, with 17 bases between the two germline ends. Germline loops: CDR1 MDHEN, CDR2 SYDVKM. The CDR3 spans 13 residues.

The table lists this clone with a count of one. V is TRBV2 and J is TRBJ1-1; D is ambiguous. This CDR3 comprises 13 residues. V lost 1 base and J 3 bases, leaving 6 bases between the germline ends. Germline assignment: CDR1 SNHLY and CDR2 FYNNEI. CDR3 residues: CASSEGTDTEAFF. The CDR3 bases are TGTGCCAGCAGTGAAGGGACCGACACTGAAGCTTTCTTT.

The rearrangement links TRBV5-5 to TRBJ2-3; D unclear. Germline V CDR1 and CDR2: SGHKS, YYEKEE (reference sequence). The germline V and J ends were trimmed by 4 bases and 6 bases, with 12 bases remaining between them. CDR3 size: 13 residues. The CDR3 region has the DNA TGTGCCAGCAGCGCGGACGTTATGGATACGCAGTATTTT. It specifies CASSADVMDTQYF.

The chain is built from TRBV11-2 and TRBJ2-3; 9 nucleotides agree with TRBD2. The germline V gene encodes CDR1 SGHAT and CDR2 FQNNGV. This CDR3 comprises 15 residues. V shed 1 base and J 3 bases; nucleotides not matched to a gene: 2. Here the CDR3 DNA reads TGTGCCAGCAGCTTAGTGAGCGGGAGGACAGATACGCAGTATTTT. Protein sequence: CASSLVSGRTDTQYF.

The rearrangement joins TRBV9 to TRBJ1-4, with 7 nucleotides matching TRBD1. CDR3 length: 16 residues. V lost 2 bases and J lost 3; bases outside the gene matches: 7. Germline CDR1 SGDLS, CDR2 YYNGEE. DNA of the CDR3: TGTGCCAGCAGCGTGGGACAGCAAACCTCTAATGAAAAACTGTTTTTT. This sequence encodes CASSVGQQTSNEKLFF.

The chain joins TRBV5-1 to TRBJ2-7; D gene uncertain. The CDR3 covers 15 residues. Germline CDR1 SGHRS, CDR2 YFSETQ. Trimming removed 0 bases at V and 0 bases at J, with 10 bases between. CDR3 bases: TGCGCCAGCAGCTTGGACCCGAGGAGCTCCTACGAGCAGTACTTC. Amino acid sequence: CASSLDPRSSYEQYF. Full variable domain (missing parts from reference TRBV5-1 and TRBJ2-7): KAGVTQTPRYLIKTRGQQVTLSCSPISGHRSVSWYQQTPGQGLQFLFEYFSETQRNKGNFPGRFSGRQFSNSRSEMNVSTLELGDSALYLCASSLDPRSSYEQYFGPGTRLTVT.

This clone was seen just once. The rearrangement uses TRBV5-1 and TRBJ2-1, with 7 nucleotides matching TRBD1. This CDR3 spans 16 amino acids. CDR1 SGHRS and CDR2 YFSETQ come from the germline V gene. V lost 0 bases, J lost 1 base, and 4 bases stayed unmatched. The CDR3 reads CASSLEGAVSYNEQFF. The CDR3 DNA reads as TGCGCCAGCAGCTTGGAGGGGGCAGTTTCCTACAATGAGCAGTTCTTC.

V gene TRBV30 combines with J gene TRBJ1-6, with unresolved D. The ends were cut back, 3 bases at V and 8 bases at J, with 14 bases in the middle. CDR1 and CDR2 (germline): GTSNPN, SVGIG (reference sequence). The CDR3 totals 14 residues. In DNA form, the CDR3 reads TGTGCCTGGAGCCTGGGCACAAGTGATTCACCCCTCCACTTT. Its protein is CAWSLGTSDSPLHF.

This chain joins TRBV4-1 and TRBJ1-1; D is ambiguous. The germline V gene has CDR1 MGHRA and CDR2 YSYEKL. Between the trimmed V and J ends, which lost 0 bases and 1 base, there was a span of 6 bases. This CDR3 is 14 amino acids long. The CDR3 is CASSQERTNTEAFF. CDR3 DNA sequence: TGCGCCAGCAGCCAAGAGCGCACGAACACTGAAGCTTTCTTT.

This clone was observed once. This chain connects TRBV28 to TRBJ1-5; the match to TRBD1 covers 7 bases. The length of the CDR3 is 15 residues. J was trimmed by 5 bases and V by 5 bases; bases with no gene match: 9. Per the germline V gene, CDR1 is MDHEN and CDR2 is SYDVKM. The CDR3 loop is CASSEYRGGHQPQHF. CDR3 in DNA: TGTGCCAGCAGTGAGTACAGGGGTGGTCATCAGCCCCAGCATTTT.

The chain links TRBV4-2 to TRBJ2-2; possibly TRBD1 for D (5 bases). This CDR3 region has 16 residues. With 0 bases removed from V and 0 bases from J, the gap between germline ends came to 8 bases. Germline V gene sequence: CDR1 LGHNA, CDR2 YNFKEQ. The CDR3 protein is CASSQDRGPNTGELFF. DNA of the CDR3: TGTGCCAGCAGCCAAGATAGGGGTCCGAACACCGGGGAGCTGTTTTTT.

V and J are TRBV2 and TRBJ1-4; D is ambiguous. The CDR3 contains 15 residues. The V gene lost 6 bases and the J gene lost 0 bases, with 11 bases spanning the gap. Looked up from germline, CDR1 is SNHLY and CDR2 is FYNNEI. The CDR3 region is CASRGGPTTNEKLFF. The DNA for the CDR3 is TGTGCCAGCAGGGGAGGACCTACAACTAATGAAAAACTGTTTTTT.

This chain uses TRBV6-5 with TRBJ2-7, with D possibly matching TRBD1 (6 bases). The CDR3 has 14 amino acids. V was shortened by 7 bases and J by 2 bases, with 15 bases between the two germline ends. Germline values: CDR1 MNHEY, CDR2 SVGAGI. CDR3 region: CASTRTATAYEQYF. The CDR3 DNA follows: TGTGCCAGCACCAGGACAGCCACAGCCTACGAGCAGTACTTC.

The chain links TRBV28 to TRBJ2-1; D might be TRBD1 (7 bases). The V end lost 0 bases, the J end lost 6 bases, and 15 bases lay between the germline ends. The CDR3 sequence is 16 residues long. Germline V lookup: CDR1 MDHEN, CDR2 SYDVKM. This CDR3 is CASSLWTTGRTNEQFF. CDR3 DNA: TGTGCCAGCAGTTTATGGACGACAGGGAGGACCAATGAGCAGTTCTTC.

The V call is TRBV9, the J call TRBJ2-1; D remains ambiguous. Per the germline V gene, CDR1 is SGDLS and CDR2 is YYNGEE. Trimming removed 0 bases from V and 7 bases from J, with 8 bases in between. The CDR3 has 13 amino acids. CDR3 in amino acids: CASSVVGRNEQFF. In DNA, the CDR3 is TGTGCCAGCAGCGTAGTCGGAAGGAATGAGCAGTTCTTC.

J is TRBJ2-7 and V is TRBV28; tentatively, D is TRBD1 or TRBD2 (6 bases each). Trimming removed 7 bases at V and 6 bases at J, with 25 bases between. The CDR3 length is 16 residues. Germline assignment: CDR1 MDHEN and CDR2 SYDVKM. The CDR3 loop reads CASTPGGRPGRIEQYF. The DNA of the CDR3 is TGTGCCAGCACACCTGGGGGGCGGCCGGGGAGGATCGAGCAGTACTTC.

V and J are TRBV30 and TRBJ1-6; D might be TRBD1 (5 bases). Per germline, CDR1 GTSNPN and CDR2 SVGIG (reference sequence). Trimming pared 4 bases from V and 1 base from J, leaving 23 bases between. This CDR3 is built from 19 residues. The CDR3 is CAWTSPGLLLLSYNSPLHF. CDR3 DNA: TGTGCCTGGACGTCACCGGGACTCCTGCTCCTTTCCTATAATTCACCCCTCCACTTT.